This T cell receptor beta chain comes out of a study of blood T cell repertoires in COVID-19. Study summary: Researchers got acute and convalescent COVID-19 samples from the United States, Italy and Spain. PBMCs, B-cell-depleted T cells, or T cells were the source of the cDNA or gDNA that made up the material.

V shed 6 bases and J shed 2 bases, with 11 bases lying between them. The CDR3 sequence is 13 residues long. Per germline, CDR1 KGHSH and CDR2 LQKENI. In the original workflow: How many nucleated cells were present was estimated from reference gene primer amplification. Here immunoSEQ multiplex PCR was the method, and the copy in TCRdb shows in-frame clones only, minus some. For V, J and clone size, that table is used; D and trimming come from the DNA. The sample consists of 200,000 or so clones, 80% to 90% of them appearing once. Sequencing was carried out using peripheral blood. The rearrangement uses TRBV18 and TRBJ2-7, with D perhaps TRBD1 (5 bases). The TCR sequence derives from a woman in her 70s with acute or convalescent COVID-19. For the CDR3, the DNA is TGTGCCAGCTCGCGGACAATTACCTACGAGCAGTACTTC. Its protein product is CASSRTITYEQYF.